This T cell receptor beta chain was documented in a study of Tregs in tolerant kidney transplant recipients. Profiled with immunoSEQ multiplex PCR; TCRdb holds only in-frame clones, not every one. The sample includes approximately 90,000 clones, more than 80% of them seen just once. The CDR3 spans 15 residues. The V end was cut by 4 bases, the J end by 0 bases, with 13 bases between. Germline assignment: CDR1 SGDLS and CDR2 YYNGEE. The TCR sequence derives from a human donor in good health. J is TRBJ1-1 and V is TRBV9; the D is unclear. Sequencing was performed on CD8+ T cells from blood. CDR3 region: CASSPQRPVNTEAFF. CDR3 nucleotides: TGTGCCAGCAGCCCCCAGAGACCCGTGAACACTGAAGCTTTCTTT.